Listed below are T cell receptor beta chains from one sample, sequenced in a study of radiotherapy plus CTLA-4 blockade in lung cancer. The method was immunoSEQ multiplex PCR; TCRdb's version includes in-frame clones alone and lacks a portion of them. The sample includes about 45,000 clones, roughly two thirds seen only once; the top ten take 3.5%. Material: peripheral blood, obtained from a patient treated with radiotherapy plus ipilimumab. The receptor source for this set is a human donor with non-small cell lung cancer who had a complete response to radiotherapy plus ipilimumab. Each CDR3 is given with its conserved first and last residue. The D gene is left open where the match is weak. Part of the rows lack a size; the others show once, few, many or a class for expanded clones.

v_gene: TRBV7-9; j_gene: TRBJ2-2; abundance: NA; d_gene: NA; CDR3nt: TGTGCCAGCAGCCTACAGGGTCTTACCGGGGAGCTGTTTTTT; CDR3aa: CASSLQGLTGELFF
v_gene: TRBV9; j_gene: TRBJ1-1; abundance: NA; d_gene: NA; CDR3nt: TGTGCCAGCAGCGTAGGGAAGGGGCGTTCGCCTGAAGCTTTCTTT; CDR3aa: CASSVGKGRSPEAFF
v_gene: TRBV7-9; j_gene: TRBJ1-2; abundance: few; d_gene: TRBD1; CDR3nt: TGTGCCAGCAGCTCCCGACAGGGTTGGGCTAACTATGGCTACACCTTC; CDR3aa: CASSSRQGWANYGYTF
v_gene: TRBV4-1; j_gene: TRBJ2-4; abundance: NA; d_gene: NA; CDR3nt: TGCGCCAGCAGCCCAGGGGTCCGAACGTCGGTCAAAAACATTCAGTACTTC; CDR3aa: CASSPGVRTSVKNIQYF
v_gene: TRBV30; j_gene: TRBJ2-5; abundance: NA; d_gene: NA; CDR3nt: TGTGCCTGGAGAGGGACTCGGGAGACCCAGTACTTC; CDR3aa: CAWRGTRETQYF
v_gene: TRBV10-3; j_gene: TRBJ1-2; abundance: NA; d_gene: NA; CDR3nt: TGTGCCATCAGTAAGAGTCAGGGGATTAGGTACGATGGCTACACCTTC; CDR3aa: CAISKSQGIRYDGYTF
v_gene: TRBV7-8; j_gene: TRBJ2-7; abundance: NA; d_gene: TRBD2; CDR3nt: TGTGCCAGCAGCCCAGACGAGGCGGGGGGGACCCTGGAGCAGTACTTC; CDR3aa: CASSPDEAGGTLEQYF
v_gene: TRBV19; j_gene: TRBJ2-1; abundance: NA; d_gene: TRBD1; CDR3nt: TGTGCCATCCGGGACAGGGCGAGCAATGAGCAGTTCTTC; CDR3aa: CAIRDRASNEQFF
v_gene: TRBV5-4; j_gene: TRBJ1-2; abundance: NA; d_gene: NA; CDR3nt: TGTGCCAGCAGCTTGGGGGGGGGCGACGGCTTCGGCTACACCTTC; CDR3aa: CASSLGGGDGFGYTF
v_gene: TRBV7-9; j_gene: TRBJ1-6; abundance: NA; d_gene: TRBD1; CDR3nt: TGTGCCAGCAGCGCCGGGACAGGCGTCAATTCACCCCTCCACTTT; CDR3aa: CASSAGTGVNSPLHF
v_gene: TRBV10-2; j_gene: TRBJ1-6; abundance: few; d_gene: TRBD1; CDR3nt: TGCGCCAGCAGTGTGAGGGACAGCTATAATTCACCCCTCCACTTT; CDR3aa: CASSVRDSYNSPLHF
v_gene: TRBV7-8; j_gene: TRBJ2-3; abundance: NA; d_gene: TRBD1; CDR3nt: TGTGCCAGCAGCCTAGGACAGGGGACAGATACGCAGTATTTT; CDR3aa: CASSLGQGTDTQYF
v_gene: TRBV27; j_gene: TRBJ1-6; abundance: once; d_gene: NA; CDR3nt: TGTGCCAGCAGTTCAGGGAACGGAAATTCACCCCTCCACTTT; CDR3aa: CASSSGNGNSPLHF
v_gene: TRBV2; j_gene: TRBJ2-7; abundance: NA; d_gene: NA; CDR3nt: TGTGCCAGCAGTGACCGGCCAGGGACCTACGAGCAGTACTTC; CDR3aa: CASSDRPGTYEQYF
v_gene: TRBV15; j_gene: TRBJ1-4; abundance: once; d_gene: NA; CDR3nt: TGTGCCACCAGCAGGAACAGGGTAACTAATGAAAAACTGTTTTTT; CDR3aa: CATSRNRVTNEKLFF
v_gene: TRBV5-8; j_gene: TRBJ2-7; abundance: NA; d_gene: NA; CDR3nt: TGTGCCAGCAGCTTGTCAGGGTTCGAGCAGTACTTC; CDR3aa: CASSLSGFEQYF
v_gene: TRBV2; j_gene: TRBJ1-2; abundance: NA; d_gene: NA; CDR3nt: TGTGCCAGCAGTGAAGCAGGGGGTACCTTC; CDR3aa: CASSEAGGTF
v_gene: TRBV7-2; j_gene: TRBJ1-2; abundance: NA; d_gene: NA; CDR3nt: TGTGCCAGCGTTCCCCGGACTGGCGACTATGGCTACACCTTC; CDR3aa: CASVPRTGDYGYTF
v_gene: TRBV9; j_gene: TRBJ2-7; abundance: NA; d_gene: TRBD1; CDR3nt: TGTGCCAGCAGCGATGGACAGGGCTACGAGCAGTACTTC; CDR3aa: CASSDGQGYEQYF
v_gene: TRBV19; j_gene: TRBJ1-1; abundance: NA; d_gene: TRBD1; CDR3nt: TGTGCCAGTAGTATTTCCCACAGGGGGAACACTGAAGCTTTCTTT; CDR3aa: CASSISHRGNTEAFF
v_gene: TRBV30; j_gene: TRBJ2-7; abundance: NA; d_gene: TRBD2; CDR3nt: TGTGCCTGGAGTGTACGGACTAGCGGGTTTAGGAGTTGGTCCTACGAGCAGTACTTC; CDR3aa: CAWSVRTSGFRSWSYEQYF
v_gene: TRBV7-3; j_gene: TRBJ2-1; abundance: NA; d_gene: NA; CDR3nt: TGTGCCAGCAGCTTAACGGCCCGTGAGCAGTTCTTC; CDR3aa: CASSLTAREQFF
v_gene: TRBV27; j_gene: TRBJ2-5; abundance: NA; d_gene: TRBD1; CDR3nt: TGTGCCAGCAGTTTATCGACAGGGACGTCCAAGACCCAGTACTTC; CDR3aa: CASSLSTGTSKTQYF
v_gene: TRBV10-3; j_gene: TRBJ1-4; abundance: NA; d_gene: NA; CDR3nt: TGTGCCATCAGTTTCGGAGCTAATGAAAAACTGTTTTTT; CDR3aa: CAISFGANEKLFF
v_gene: TRBV28; j_gene: TRBJ2-7; abundance: few; d_gene: TRBD1; CDR3nt: TGTGCCAGCAGTCCTGACAGGGCGCCCTACGAGCAGTACTTC; CDR3aa: CASSPDRAPYEQYF
v_gene: TRBV18; j_gene: TRBJ1-1; abundance: NA; d_gene: TRBD1; CDR3nt: TGTGCCAGCTCACCACGTTCCCAGGGGGGACGCATGAACACTGAAGCTTTCTTT; CDR3aa: CASSPRSQGGRMNTEAFF
v_gene: TRBV7-9; j_gene: TRBJ2-3; abundance: NA; d_gene: NA; CDR3nt: TGTGCCAGCAGCCCAGACGGGGTATCGGATACGCAGTATTTT; CDR3aa: CASSPDGVSDTQYF
v_gene: TRBV4-1; j_gene: TRBJ2-3; abundance: NA; d_gene: TRBD1; CDR3nt: TGCGCCAGTACCGGGACAGGGGCAGATACGCAGTATTTT; CDR3aa: CASTGTGADTQYF
v_gene: TRBV28; j_gene: TRBJ2-5; abundance: NA; d_gene: NA; CDR3nt: TGTGCCAGCAGCCTAGGCGCCACCCAGTACTTC; CDR3aa: CASSLGATQYF
v_gene: TRBV6-6; j_gene: TRBJ2-5; abundance: NA; d_gene: NA; CDR3nt: TGTGCCAGCAGTTACTCGATGAGGGAAGAGACCCAGTACTTC; CDR3aa: CASSYSMREETQYF
v_gene: TRBV7-9; j_gene: TRBJ1-6; abundance: NA; d_gene: TRBD1; CDR3nt: TGTGCCAGCAGCTTATCGGGACAGTATAATTCACCCCTCCACTTT; CDR3aa: CASSLSGQYNSPLHF
v_gene: TRBV18; j_gene: TRBJ1-3; abundance: NA; d_gene: NA; CDR3nt: TGTGCCAGCTCCCCCTGGGGGGACTCTGGAAACACCATATATTTT; CDR3aa: CASSPWGDSGNTIYF
v_gene: TRBV11-3; j_gene: TRBJ1-1; abundance: NA; d_gene: NA; CDR3nt: TGTGCCAGCAGCTTAGTTGGCAACACTGAAGCTTTCTTT; CDR3aa: CASSLVGNTEAFF
v_gene: TRBV28; j_gene: TRBJ2-3; abundance: NA; d_gene: TRBD1; CDR3nt: TGTGCCAGCAGTTCAGGGGGTGGCACAGATACGCAGTATTTT; CDR3aa: CASSSGGGTDTQYF
v_gene: TRBV15; j_gene: TRBJ2-2; abundance: NA; d_gene: NA; CDR3nt: TGTGCCACCAGCAACAGACAGGGGACATGGGGGAGGGCCTACACCGGGGAGCTGTTTTTT; CDR3aa: CATSNRQGTWGRAYTGELFF
v_gene: TRBV9; j_gene: TRBJ1-2; abundance: NA; d_gene: TRBD1; CDR3nt: TGTGCCAGCAGTGAACAGGGGGCAGGTGGAGGCTACACCTTC; CDR3aa: CASSEQGAGGGYTF
v_gene: TRBV7-3; j_gene: TRBJ1-2; abundance: NA; d_gene: NA; CDR3nt: TGTGCCAGCAGCTTAAATCCCAGCTATGGCTACACCTTC; CDR3aa: CASSLNPSYGYTF
v_gene: TRBV5-1; j_gene: TRBJ2-7; abundance: NA; d_gene: TRBD2; CDR3nt: TGCGCCAGCAGCTTGGGGACTAGCGAGAGAACCTACGAGCAGTACTTC; CDR3aa: CASSLGTSERTYEQYF
v_gene: TRBV2; j_gene: TRBJ1-1; abundance: NA; d_gene: TRBD1; CDR3nt: TGTGCCAACTCTCCCGCACAGGGGGTGAACACTGAAGCTTTCTTT; CDR3aa: CANSPAQGVNTEAFF
v_gene: TRBV13; j_gene: TRBJ2-7; abundance: NA; d_gene: TRBD2; CDR3nt: TGTGCCAGCAGCCGAGGACTAGGGCGCGAGCAGTACTTC; CDR3aa: CASSRGLGREQYF
v_gene: TRBV11-2; j_gene: TRBJ1-1; abundance: NA; d_gene: NA; CDR3nt: TGTGCCAGCAGCTTAGGAGTCATAGCCGACACTGAAGCTTTCTTT; CDR3aa: CASSLGVIADTEAFF
v_gene: TRBV5-1; j_gene: TRBJ1-6; abundance: NA; d_gene: TRBD1; CDR3nt: TGCGCCAGCACCCCTTCGGGGGGCGGGACAGGTGGTTCACCCCTCCACTTT; CDR3aa: CASTPSGGGTGGSPLHF
v_gene: TRBV11-1; j_gene: TRBJ1-2; abundance: NA; d_gene: NA; CDR3nt: TGTGCCAGCAGCTCCCCAGCGAAGGCACATGGCTACACCTTC; CDR3aa: CASSSPAKAHGYTF
v_gene: TRBV7-2; j_gene: TRBJ1-6; abundance: NA; d_gene: TRBD1; CDR3nt: TGTGCCAGCAGCCCGCCCAAGCAGGGGGCCAATTCACCCCTCCACTTT; CDR3aa: CASSPPKQGANSPLHF
v_gene: TRBV5-6; j_gene: TRBJ1-1; abundance: NA; d_gene: NA; CDR3nt: TGTGCCAGCAGCTTGGCCCCCAGAGGTGGTACTGAAGCTTTCTTT; CDR3aa: CASSLAPRGGTEAFF
v_gene: TRBV11-3; j_gene: TRBJ2-1; abundance: NA; d_gene: NA; CDR3nt: TGTGCCAGCAGCTCGTCCCGGGACATTCACAATGAGCAGTTCTTC; CDR3aa: CASSSSRDIHNEQFF
v_gene: TRBV10-2; j_gene: TRBJ2-3; abundance: few; d_gene: NA; CDR3nt: TGCGCCAGCAGCAGTTTAGATACGCAGTATTTT; CDR3aa: CASSSLDTQYF
v_gene: TRBV7-2; j_gene: TRBJ2-3; abundance: few; d_gene: NA; CDR3nt: TGTGCCAGCAGCTTATCCCCATGGGGCGGGGACCCAGATACGCAGTATTTT; CDR3aa: CASSLSPWGGDPDTQYF
v_gene: TRBV6-5; j_gene: TRBJ1-2; abundance: NA; d_gene: NA; CDR3nt: TGTGCCAGCAGTTACTCGGGACGAGGGGGTATTGGCTACACCTTC; CDR3aa: CASSYSGRGGIGYTF
v_gene: TRBV5-6; j_gene: TRBJ1-1; abundance: NA; d_gene: NA; CDR3nt: TGTGCCAGCAGCTTGGTGGGGGCGCGTGTGACTGAAGCTTTCTTT; CDR3aa: CASSLVGARVTEAFF
v_gene: TRBV7-8; j_gene: TRBJ2-2; abundance: few; d_gene: TRBD2; CDR3nt: TGTGCCAGCAGAAGACTAGCGGGGAGCAGGGAGCTGTTTTTT; CDR3aa: CASRRLAGSRELFF
v_gene: TRBV19; j_gene: TRBJ2-5; abundance: NA; d_gene: NA; CDR3nt: TGTGCCAGTAGTATAGGTTACAGGGTGACGGAGACCCAGTACTTC; CDR3aa: CASSIGYRVTETQYF
v_gene: TRBV2; j_gene: TRBJ1-4; abundance: NA; d_gene: NA; CDR3nt: TGTGCCAGCACCTTGACAACCACTAATGAAAAACTGTTTTTT; CDR3aa: CASTLTTTNEKLFF
v_gene: TRBV7-2; j_gene: TRBJ1-1; abundance: NA; d_gene: NA; CDR3nt: TGTGCCAGCAGCTTAGATCGCGGTAGCACTGAAGCTTTCTTT; CDR3aa: CASSLDRGSTEAFF
v_gene: TRBV28; j_gene: TRBJ2-5; abundance: NA; d_gene: TRBD2; CDR3nt: TGTGCCAGCAGTCTCCACCCGACTAGCGCGTCGCGAAAGACCCAGTACTTC; CDR3aa: CASSLHPTSASRKTQYF
v_gene: TRBV4-1; j_gene: TRBJ1-1; abundance: NA; d_gene: NA; CDR3nt: TGCGCCAGCGGATCGGGGGGTAGAGGTAACACTGAAGCTTTCTTT; CDR3aa: CASGSGGRGNTEAFF
v_gene: TRBV19; j_gene: TRBJ1-5; abundance: NA; d_gene: TRBD1; CDR3nt: TGTGCCAGTAGTATGGGGACAGGGGTTGGGTTAGGCAATCAGCCCCAGCATTTT; CDR3aa: CASSMGTGVGLGNQPQHF
v_gene: TRBV19; j_gene: TRBJ1-5; abundance: NA; d_gene: NA; CDR3nt: TGTGCCACCACCATGCAGAGAGGAGGCCGCAATCAGCCCCAGCATTTT; CDR3aa: CATTMQRGGRNQPQHF
v_gene: TRBV5-1; j_gene: TRBJ2-1; abundance: NA; d_gene: NA; CDR3nt: TGCGCCAGCAGCTTGCTTTTGCTAGCTTCAAATGAGCAGTTCTTC; CDR3aa: CASSLLLLASNEQFF
v_gene: TRBV14; j_gene: TRBJ1-5; abundance: few; d_gene: NA; CDR3nt: TGTGCCAGCAGGCGGTATAGCAATCAGCCCCAGCATTTT; CDR3aa: CASRRYSNQPQHF